These T cell receptor beta chains were read from a single sample in a study of beta chain features in type 1 diabetes. Produced via immunoSEQ multiplex PCR; TCRdb's table is partial and in-frame only. The sample holds under 900,000 clones, 15% to 20% seen once. The specimen was naive CD4+ T cells from blood. The receptors shown here come from a woman younger than 35 in good health. CDR3s include the opening cysteine and the closing phenylalanine or tryptophan. A D gene is named only where the DNA matches it firmly. Some rows mark clone size as missing; the rest say once, few, many or name a class of expanded clone.

j_gene: TRBJ2-7; v_gene: TRBV7-2; abundance: -; d_gene: TRBD2; CDR3aa: CASSLTSGSYGTYEQYF; CDR3nt: TGTGCCAGCAGCCTAACTAGCGGGAGTTATGGGACCTACGAGCAGTACTTC
j_gene: TRBJ2-7; v_gene: TRBV2; abundance: -; d_gene: TRBD2; CDR3aa: CASIEREANSEQYF; CDR3nt: TGTGCCAGCATTGAGCGGGAGGCCAATAGCGAGCAGTACTTC
j_gene: TRBJ1-3; v_gene: TRBV29-1; abundance: few; d_gene: -; CDR3aa: CSVDSSGNTIYF; CDR3nt: TGCAGCGTTGACAGTTCTGGAAACACCATATATTTT
j_gene: TRBJ2-2; v_gene: TRBV11-2; abundance: -; d_gene: -; CDR3aa: CASSPRAAGELFF; CDR3nt: TGTGCCAGCAGCCCTCGGGCCGCCGGGGAGCTGTTTTTT
j_gene: TRBJ2-7; v_gene: TRBV6-5; abundance: once; d_gene: -; CDR3aa: CASSNGGAGSYEQYF; CDR3nt: TGTGCCAGCAGTAACGGGGGAGCAGGGTCCTACGAGCAGTACTTC
j_gene: TRBJ1-1; v_gene: TRBV7-9; abundance: few; d_gene: -; CDR3aa: CASSSSGWTEAFF; CDR3nt: TGTGCCAGCAGCTCCAGCGGATGGACTGAAGCTTTCTTT
j_gene: TRBJ1-2; v_gene: TRBV10-3; abundance: few; d_gene: -; CDR3aa: CAISESVMYGYTF; CDR3nt: TGTGCCATCAGTGAGTCCGTGATGTATGGCTACACCTTC
j_gene: TRBJ2-2; v_gene: TRBV7-3; abundance: -; d_gene: -; CDR3aa: CASRYDATGELFF; CDR3nt: TGTGCCAGCAGATACGACGCCACCGGGGAGCTGTTTTTT
j_gene: TRBJ2-3; v_gene: TRBV5-4; abundance: -; d_gene: TRBD2; CDR3aa: CASNSGGRTDTQYF; CDR3nt: TGTGCCAGCAACAGCGGGGGGCGCACAGATACGCAGTATTTT
j_gene: TRBJ1-2; v_gene: TRBV28; abundance: few; d_gene: -; CDR3aa: CASSLPGRAYGYTF; CDR3nt: TGTGCCAGCAGTTTACCAGGGCGCGCCTATGGCTACACCTTT
j_gene: TRBJ2-6; v_gene: TRBV2; abundance: few; d_gene: -; CDR3aa: CASRAGKGSGANVLTF; CDR3nt: TGTGCCAGCAGGGCAGGGAAAGGGTCTGGGGCCAACGTCCTGACTTTC
j_gene: TRBJ2-3; v_gene: TRBV7-8; abundance: -; d_gene: -; CDR3aa: CASSPGHVDGTQYF; CDR3nt: TGTGCCAGCAGCCCGGGACACGTGGACGGGACGCAGTATTTT
j_gene: TRBJ2-5; v_gene: TRBV7-3; abundance: -; d_gene: -; CDR3aa: CASSSTVQETQYF; CDR3nt: TGTGCCAGCAGCTCGACGGTACAAGAGACCCAGTACTTC
j_gene: TRBJ2-1; v_gene: TRBV6-4; abundance: -; d_gene: -; CDR3aa: CASSLRRGDEQFF; CDR3nt: TGTGCCAGCAGCCTGAGAAGGGGCGATGAGCAGTTCTTC
j_gene: TRBJ2-1; v_gene: TRBV4-2; abundance: -; d_gene: -; CDR3aa: CASSQDIHNEQFF; CDR3nt: TGTGCCAGCAGCCAAGATATCCACAATGAGCAGTTCTTC
j_gene: TRBJ2-3; v_gene: TRBV7-7; abundance: -; d_gene: -; CDR3aa: CASSLMAGATDTQYF; CDR3nt: TGTGCTAGCAGCTTGATGGCAGGGGCTACAGATACGCAGTATTTT
j_gene: TRBJ2-7; v_gene: TRBV5-6; abundance: few; d_gene: -; CDR3aa: CASSTDSYSLYEQYF; CDR3nt: TGTGCCAGCAGCACGGACAGCTATTCTCTCTACGAGCAGTACTTC